This T cell receptor (beta chain) was found in a study of T-cell reconstitution after alpha-beta-depleted transplantation in children (TCRdb year 2016). In terms of the full investigation: T-cell immune reconstitution after TCRalphabeta/CD19-depleted allogeneic hematopoietic cell transplantation in children was quantitatively tracked in the study by means of TCR repertoire profiling. The study at large found these results: Over the following months the frequencies of hyperexpanded clones went down, and after one year T-cell counts and TCRbeta diversity were mostly credited to newly produced T cells. The apparently early alphabetaT-cell count recovery about two months after transplant was reportedly dependent on only several hundred rapidly expanded clones derived from non-depleted graft cells. In some patients, the high TCRbeta diversity seen at day 60 was put down to recipient T cells and intrathymic progenitors that had survived conditioning.

A distance of 5 bases separates the germline ends of V and J, which lose 2 bases and 0 bases respectively. Including cysteine and phenylalanine, the CDR3 has 14 amino acids. Only the CDR3 DNA stays, 42 bases, in frame from base 1. As encoded in the germline V gene, CDR1 is SGHTA while CDR2 is FQGNSA. The meaning of the sample's treatment or condition label: allogeneic hematopoietic cell transplantation with graft depleted of TCRalphabeta T cells and CD19 B cells. TCRalphabeta/CD19-depleted allogeneic hematopoietic cell grafts were given to the transplant recipients, all of whom were children. The library was made by PCR. The sequencer listed for this sample is Illumina HiSeq 2500. Molecular barcoding was employed in the preparation of TCR libraries, with unique molecular identifiers being used to normalize TCRbeta repertoire quantification. TCRdb took the public reads, trimmed them with fastp at Q25, ran MiXCR for clone calling and kept in-frame beta chains. Every entry covers one CDR3 protein and lists the most common genes and DNA from its rows. The sample has about 460,000 distinct CDR3 sequences on record, 11% of them singletons. The biggest ten clones account for 12% to 15% of the sample.

This clonotype was detected a few times. Its antigen remains undetermined. The input lacks base qualities; no much larger clone sits a single base away. The V and J genes are TRBV7-2 and TRBJ1-3; the D gene is not confidently resolved. The source was PBMCs, mostly from graft donor cells, collected 180 days after TCRalphabeta/CD19-depleted stem cell transplant. This TCR came from a female patient between 2 and 15 years old who had a stem cell transplant for aplastic anemia, so the T cells may come from the graft donor. The CDR3 here reads CASSLRTSGNTIYF. The base sequence is TGTGCCAGCAGCTTACGGACCTCTGGAAACACCATATATTTT.